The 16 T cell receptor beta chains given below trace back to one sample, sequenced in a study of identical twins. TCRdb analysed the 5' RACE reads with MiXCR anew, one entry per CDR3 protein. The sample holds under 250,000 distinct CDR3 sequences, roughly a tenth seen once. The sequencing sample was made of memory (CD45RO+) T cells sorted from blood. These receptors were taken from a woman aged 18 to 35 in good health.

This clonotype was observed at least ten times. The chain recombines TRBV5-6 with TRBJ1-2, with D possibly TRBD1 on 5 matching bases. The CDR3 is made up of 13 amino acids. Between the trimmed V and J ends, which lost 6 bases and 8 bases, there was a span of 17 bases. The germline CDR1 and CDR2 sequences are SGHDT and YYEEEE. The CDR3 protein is CASTRQFKGGYTF. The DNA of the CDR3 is TGTGCCAGCACCCGACAGTTCAAGGGCGGCTACACCTTC.

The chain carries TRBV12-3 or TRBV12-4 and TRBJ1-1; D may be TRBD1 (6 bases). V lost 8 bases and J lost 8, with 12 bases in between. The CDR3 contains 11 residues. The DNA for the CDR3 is TGTGCCAGCCGGGACATTTCGGAAGCTTTCTTT. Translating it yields CASRDISEAFF.

The chain's CDR3 is CASRGTGLPQETQYF. The CDR3 coding sequence is TGTGCCAGCAGAGGGACAGGGCTCCCCCAAGAGACCCAGTACTTC. V gene TRBV5-4 combines with J gene TRBJ2-5; 9 positions match TRBD1. With 5 bases clipped from V and 1 base from J, the junction kept 6 bases outside the gene matches. Per the germline V gene, CDR1 is SGHNT and CDR2 is YYREEE (reference sequence). There are 15 residues in the CDR3.

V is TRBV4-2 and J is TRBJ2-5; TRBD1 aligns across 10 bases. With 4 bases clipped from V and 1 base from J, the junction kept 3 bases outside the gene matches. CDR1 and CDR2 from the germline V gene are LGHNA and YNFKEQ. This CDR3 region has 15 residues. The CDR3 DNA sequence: TGTGCCAGCAGCCGCCGGGACAGGGGCCAAGAGACCCAGTACTTC. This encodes CASSRRDRGQETQYF.

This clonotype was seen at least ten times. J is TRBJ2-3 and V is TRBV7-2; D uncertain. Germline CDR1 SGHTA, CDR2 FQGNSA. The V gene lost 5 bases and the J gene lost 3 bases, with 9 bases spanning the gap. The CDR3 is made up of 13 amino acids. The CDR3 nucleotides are TGTGCCAGCAGCCCAAGACCGACAGATACGCAGTATTTT. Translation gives CASSPRPTDTQYF.

The DNA for the CDR3 is TGTGCCAGCAGTGAAGCCCCTAGCGGGGGGCCCTACGAGCAGTACTTC. It codes for CASSEAPSGGPYEQYF. This rearrangement joins TRBV2 to TRBJ2-7, with 11 bases matching TRBD2. The CDR3 extends over 16 amino acids. V dropped 0 bases and J dropped 2; count of bases not matched to a gene: 3. In germline, CDR1 is SNHLY, CDR2 FYNNEI.

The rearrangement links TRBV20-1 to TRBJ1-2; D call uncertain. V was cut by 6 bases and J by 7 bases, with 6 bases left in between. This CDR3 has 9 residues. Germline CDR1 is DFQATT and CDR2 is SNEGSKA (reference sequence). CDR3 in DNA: TGCAGTGCCCAGCCTGGCTACACCTTC. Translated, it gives CSAQPGYTF.

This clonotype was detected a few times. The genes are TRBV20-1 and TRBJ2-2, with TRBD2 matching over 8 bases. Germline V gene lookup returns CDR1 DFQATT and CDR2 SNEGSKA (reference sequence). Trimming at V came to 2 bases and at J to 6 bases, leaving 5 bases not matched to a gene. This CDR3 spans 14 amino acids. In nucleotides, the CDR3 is TGCAGTGCTAGAACGGGGGGGGGGCCCGGGGAGCTGTTTTTT. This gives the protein CSARTGGGPGELFF.

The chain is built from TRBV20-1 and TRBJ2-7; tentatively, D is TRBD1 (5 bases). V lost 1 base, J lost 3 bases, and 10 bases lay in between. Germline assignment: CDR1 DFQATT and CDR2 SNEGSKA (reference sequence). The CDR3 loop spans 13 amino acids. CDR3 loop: CSARAPGNYEQYF. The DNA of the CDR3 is TGCAGTGCTAGAGCTCCAGGGAACTACGAGCAGTACTTC.

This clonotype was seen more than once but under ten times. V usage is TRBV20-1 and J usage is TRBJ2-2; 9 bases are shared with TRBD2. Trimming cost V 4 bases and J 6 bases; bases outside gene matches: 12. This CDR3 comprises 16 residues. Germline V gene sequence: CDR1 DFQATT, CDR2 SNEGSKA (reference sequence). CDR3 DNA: TGCAGTGCTAAGACCCCCGTAGCGGGAGTCTCCGGGGAGCTGTTTTTT. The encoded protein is CSAKTPVAGVSGELFF.

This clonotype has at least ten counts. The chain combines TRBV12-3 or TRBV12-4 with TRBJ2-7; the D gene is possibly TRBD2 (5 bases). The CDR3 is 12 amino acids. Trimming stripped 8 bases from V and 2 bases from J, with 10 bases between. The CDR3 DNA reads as TGTGCCAGCGGTGGGGAGACCTACGAGCAGTACTTC. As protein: CASGGETYEQYF.

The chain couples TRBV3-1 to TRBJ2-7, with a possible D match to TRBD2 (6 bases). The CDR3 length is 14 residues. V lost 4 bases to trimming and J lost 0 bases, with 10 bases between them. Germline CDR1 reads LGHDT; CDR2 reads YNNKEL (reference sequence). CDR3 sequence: CASSPGTHSYEQYF. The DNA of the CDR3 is TGTGCCAGCAGCCCCGGGACTCACTCCTACGAGCAGTACTTC.

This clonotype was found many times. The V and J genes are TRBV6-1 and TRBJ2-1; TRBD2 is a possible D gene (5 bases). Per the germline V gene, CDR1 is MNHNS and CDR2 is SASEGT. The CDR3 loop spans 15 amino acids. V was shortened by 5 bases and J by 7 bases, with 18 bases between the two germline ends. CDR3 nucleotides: TGTGCCAGCAGTCCCGTTTTTACTACGGGGAATGAGCAGTTCTTC. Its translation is CASSPVFTTGNEQFF.

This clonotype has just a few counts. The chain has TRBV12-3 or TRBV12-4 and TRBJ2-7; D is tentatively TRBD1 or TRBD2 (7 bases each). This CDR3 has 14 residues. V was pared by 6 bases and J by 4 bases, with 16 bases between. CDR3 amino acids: CASSLGGTVYEQYF. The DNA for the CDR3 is TGTGCCAGCAGCCTCGGGGGGACAGTTTACGAGCAGTACTTC.

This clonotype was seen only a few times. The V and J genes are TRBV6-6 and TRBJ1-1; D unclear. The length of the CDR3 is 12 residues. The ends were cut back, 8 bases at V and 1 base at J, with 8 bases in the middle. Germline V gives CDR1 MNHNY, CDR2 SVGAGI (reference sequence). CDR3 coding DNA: TGTGCCAGCGGATACGAGAACACTGAAGCTTTCTTT. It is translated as CASGYENTEAFF.

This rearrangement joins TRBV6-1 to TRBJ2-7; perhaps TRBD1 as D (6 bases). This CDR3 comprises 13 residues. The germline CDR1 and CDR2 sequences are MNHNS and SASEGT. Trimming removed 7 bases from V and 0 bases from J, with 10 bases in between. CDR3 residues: CASKNRDSYEQYF. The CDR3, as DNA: TGTGCCAGCAAGAACAGGGACTCCTACGAGCAGTACTTC.